This T cell receptor (beta chain) was captured in a study of cytotoxic CD8 clonotypes in ibrutinib-treated CLL. Regarding the study as a whole: Progressing patients had sampling times that differed from those of sustained-remission patients.

This clone has a handful of counts. Its antigen is still unknown. V shed 10 bases and J shed 6 bases, with 11 bases lying between them. This CDR3 is 10 amino acids long. Per germline, CDR1 SGDLS and CDR2 YYNGEE. Target depth was 1 in 200,000 to 1 in 1 million T cells, about 10x per clonotype. Some clones are missing from TCRdb's copy, which holds only in-frame ones; the method was immunoSEQ multiplex PCR. The table records more than 70,000 clones, 79% of them present only once. The V and J genes are TRBV9 and TRBJ2-7; D uncertain. Material: PBMCs, obtained after 12 months of ibrutinib treatment. This TCR was sampled from a human donor with chronic lymphocytic leukemia. CDR3 loop: CAAGPSEQYF. CDR3 bases: TGTGCCGCCGGGCCGTCCGAGCAGTACTTC.